The 10 T cell receptor beta chains below were found in one sample sequenced in a study of cytomegalovirus exposure and HLA in healthy donors. It was with 60 Vbeta and 13 Jbeta primers that the PCR ran. TCRdb's copy holds only in-frame clones and misses some; the assay was immunoSEQ multiplex PCR. In all, the sample yields about 140,000 clones. Material: PBMCs. The receptors shown here come from a young woman in good health and CMV-seronegative.

The chain combines TRBV6-1 with TRBJ1-2; TRBD1 matches at 8 bases. The CDR3 runs 17 residues. The junction had 12 bases not matched to a gene; V was cut back by 1 base and J by 5 bases. Per germline, CDR1 MNHNS and CDR2 SASEGT. The CDR3 reads CASSEGITGTGHYGYTF. The CDR3 nucleotides read TGTGCCAGCAGTGAAGGGATCACCGGGACAGGTCATTATGGCTACACCTTC.

About this clone itself: One junction end disagrees with the germline gene, perhaps due to a read error. The J gene is TRBJ2-1, the V gene TRBV9, with D unclear. The CDR3 sequence is 13 residues long. CDR1 is SGDLS, CDR2 YYNGEE, per germline. The CDR3 protein is CAGSESSYNEQFF. For the CDR3, the DNA is TGTGCCGGCAGCGAGAGCTCCTACAATGAGCAGTTCTTC.

The chain joins TRBV27 to TRBJ2-5, with TRBD2 matching 7 bases. The CDR3 is 18 amino acids. The junction had 18 bases not matched to a gene; V was cut back by 6 bases and J by 2 bases. Germline loops: CDR1 MNHEY, CDR2 SMNVEV (reference sequence). The CDR3 DNA follows: TGTGCCAGCAGCCCCACGTGGGTCCGGGAGGTCCGACAAGAGACCCAGTACTTC. The encoded protein is CASSPTWVREVRQETQYF.

The V and J genes are TRBV6-6 and TRBJ2-1; maybe TRBD2 (5 bases). The CDR3 runs to 16 residues. Trimming pared 5 bases from V and 1 base from J, leaving 15 bases between. CDR1 MNHNY and CDR2 SVGAGI come from the germline V gene (reference sequence). CDR3 DNA: TGTGCCAGCAGTGCCCGATATAGCGCTTCCTACAATGAGCAGTTCTTC. The encoded protein is CASSARYSASYNEQFF.

The rearrangement uses TRBV30 and TRBJ1-4; D is possibly TRBD1 (5 bases). CDR3 length: 12 amino acids. The germline V gene has CDR1 GTSNPN and CDR2 SVGIG (reference sequence). Trimming cost V 3 bases and J 8 bases, with 10 bases left between them. The CDR3 reads CAWSGGREKLFF. The DNA of the CDR3 is TGTGCCTGGAGCGGGGGACGAGAAAAACTGTTTTTT.

The chain employs TRBV4-2 and TRBJ1-2; a weak D match, TRBD1 (5 bases). This CDR3 is built from 14 residues. In germline, CDR1 is LGHNA, CDR2 YNFKEQ. V was cut by 0 bases and J by 4 bases, with 9 bases left in between. CDR3 DNA: TGTGCCAGCAGCCAAGATCGAGACAGCTATGGCTACACCTTC. It translates to CASSQDRDSYGYTF.

The chain joins TRBV19 to TRBJ2-5; 9 nucleotides match TRBD2. The germline CDR1 and CDR2 sequences are LNHDA and SQIVND (reference sequence). The CDR3 sequence is 13 residues long. V dropped 8 bases and J dropped 0; count of bases not matched to a gene: 1. The DNA for the CDR3 is TGTGCCAGTGCTAGCGGGAACCAAGAGACCCAGTACTTC. Protein: CASASGNQETQYF.

V gene TRBV27 combines with J gene TRBJ1-1; 12 nucleotides line up with TRBD1. Trimming took 5 bases from V and 6 from J; bases not matched to a gene: 13. This CDR3 has 17 residues. The V gene's germline CDR1 is MNHEY and CDR2 SMNVEV (reference sequence). CDR3 loop: CASSPEPGTGGSAEAFF. Here the CDR3 DNA reads TGTGCCAGCAGTCCCGAACCCGGGACAGGGGGCTCCGCTGAAGCTTTCTTT.

The chain joins TRBV5-1 to TRBJ2-3; D unresolved. CDR3 length: 15 amino acids. V was cut by 5 bases and J by 0 bases, with 13 bases left in between. The germline V gene encodes CDR1 SGHRS and CDR2 YFSETQ. DNA for the CDR3: TGCGCCAGCAGACCAGACTCAACTAGCACAGATACGCAGTATTTT. This sequence encodes CASRPDSTSTDTQYF. Complete variable domain (other parts from reference TRBV5-1 and TRBJ2-3): KAGVTQTPRYLIKTRGQQVTLSCSPISGHRSVSWYQQTPGQGLQFLFEYFSETQRNKGNFPGRFSGRQFSNSRSEMNVSTLELGDSALYLCASRPDSTSTDTQYFGPGTRLTVL.

This chain uses TRBV5-1 with TRBJ2-3; the match to TRBD1 covers 9 bases. V lost 0 bases, J lost 4 bases, and 6 bases stayed unmatched. Per the germline V gene, CDR1 is SGHRS and CDR2 is YFSETQ. This CDR3 has 16 residues. The chain's CDR3 is CASSLALDRGADTQYF. Here the CDR3 DNA reads TGCGCCAGCAGCTTGGCCCTTGACAGGGGGGCAGATACGCAGTATTTT.